A selection of T cell receptor beta chains follows, all from one sample in a study of human T cells and chemical hapten exposure. TCRdb called the RACE reads again in MiXCR, with one record for every CDR3 protein. The data show approximately 260,000 distinct CDR3 sequences, approximately 7.5% seen once. This sample comprised whole blood, obtained in connection with sensitization to the hapten diphenylcyclopropenone (DPC). These receptors were collected from a young man with alopecia areata. Some clones in this sample may be carry-over from other donors' samples. CDR3s include the opening cysteine and the closing phenylalanine or tryptophan. A D gene is named only where the DNA matches it firmly. Clone size is shown for a subset of rows, as once, few, many or a class of expanded clone.

CDR3 DNA,CDR3 protein,clone size,J gene,V gene,D gene
TGTGCCAGCTCACCAACGGCCACCTATAATTCACCCCTCCACTTT,CASSPTATYNSPLHF,few,TRBJ1-6,TRBV18,-
TGTGCCAGCAGTATGGGGATCACCTACGAGCAGTACTTC,CASSMGITYEQYF,few,TRBJ2-7,TRBV12-3/TRBV12-4,-
TGTGCCAGCAGCCTGGGTCTGGGGAACACTGAAGCTTTCTTT,CASSLGLGNTEAFF,many,TRBJ1-1,TRBV28,-
TGTGCCAGCAGCTCGCAATTAGGATCCGGGGAGCTGTTTTTT,CASSSQLGSGELFF,many,TRBJ2-2,TRBV7-3,-
TGTGCCAGCAGCAAGCGGACAGAGATGAACACTGAAGCTTTCTTT,CASSKRTEMNTEAFF,few,TRBJ1-1,TRBV7-9,-
TGTGCCAGCAGCCATAAAGTACGACCACAGACCCAGTACTTC,CASSHKVRPQTQYF,many,TRBJ2-5,TRBV7-2,-
TGTGCCAGCAGCTTAGGCCGGGACAGGGGGCGGACTTTC,CASSLGRDRGRTF,few,TRBJ2-1,TRBV7-2,TRBD1
TGTGCCAGCAGTGCGATAGGAGGCTACACCTTC,CASSAIGGYTF,-,TRBJ1-2,TRBV6-2/TRBV6-3,-
TGTGCCAGCAGTTTAGCGGCGGGGGACCACCAAGAGACCCAGTACTTC,CASSLAAGDHQETQYF,few,TRBJ2-5,TRBV12-3/TRBV12-4,TRBD2
TGTGCCAGCAGCTTCCGGGGAGCAAGCACTGAAGCTTTCTTT,CASSFRGASTEAFF,many,TRBJ1-1,TRBV7-2,-
TGTGCCAGCAGCCGACAGGGGATAAGCAATCAGCCCCAGCATTTT,CASSRQGISNQPQHF,-,TRBJ1-5,TRBV6-2/TRBV6-3,TRBD1
TGTGCCAGCAAACCCCTAGCCAAAAACATTCAGTACTTC,CASKPLAKNIQYF,many,TRBJ2-4,TRBV11-2,-
TGTGCCAGCAGCCGGGGCCAGTACTCTGGAAACACCATATATTTT,CASSRGQYSGNTIYF,few,TRBJ1-3,TRBV6-1,-
TGTGCCAGCAGAGACAGAATCTATGGCTACACCTTC,CASRDRIYGYTF,few,TRBJ1-2,TRBV2,-
TGTGCCAGCAGTCCGGGTCCCGGGAACTCACCCCTCCACTTT,CASSPGPGNSPLHF,few,TRBJ1-6,TRBV28,-
TGCAGTGCTAGGGAGGGGAGGAGGACTGAAGCTTTCTTT,CSAREGRRTEAFF,few,TRBJ1-1,TRBV20-1,-
TGTGCCAGCAGCGTAGATTGTGGATCGTTGGGGGGCAATCAGCCCCAGCATTTT,CASSVDCGSLGGNQPQHF,-,TRBJ1-5,TRBV9,-
TGTGCCAGCAGCTTATACACCCGCGTGGGCACCGGGGAGCTGTTTTTT,CASSLYTRVGTGELFF,-,TRBJ2-2,TRBV7-7,-
TGCGCCAGCAGCCAAGATAGTGGCACCAATGAAAAACTGTTTTTT,CASSQDSGTNEKLFF,few,TRBJ1-4,TRBV4-3,-
TGCGCCAGCAGCTTGGTAGCGAGCTCCTACAATGAGCAGTTCTTC,CASSLVASSYNEQFF,-,TRBJ2-1,TRBV5-1,-
TGTGCCAGCAGTTACGACAGGGGGTATTCGGGCAATCAGCCCCAGCATTTT,CASSYDRGYSGNQPQHF,many,TRBJ1-5,TRBV6-2/TRBV6-3,TRBD1
TGTGCCAGCAGCCTACAGGCCATCCATGAAAAACTGTTTTTT,CASSLQAIHEKLFF,few,TRBJ1-4,TRBV9,-
TGTGCCAGCAGCTCACAGGAGAATGAGCAGTTCTTC,CASSSQENEQFF,many,TRBJ2-1,TRBV6-2/TRBV6-3,-
TGTGCCAGCAGTTTTGTGAGAGAGCAGTTCTTC,CASSFVREQFF,-,TRBJ2-1,TRBV28,-
TGCAGCGTTGCCGGAGGTAACACTGAAGCTTTCTTT,CSVAGGNTEAFF,-,TRBJ1-1,TRBV29-1,-
TGCAGTGCTGCCAGCTTGACAACCCACTATGGCTACACCTTC,CSAASLTTHYGYTF,few,TRBJ1-2,TRBV20-1,-
TGTGCCAGCAGCCAAAACAGGGGAGGTGATACGCAGTATTTT,CASSQNRGGDTQYF,-,TRBJ2-3,TRBV7-3,-
TGTGCCAGCAGTGACTCGGCTAGCGGGGGCCTCACAGATACGCAGTATTTT,CASSDSASGGLTDTQYF,few,TRBJ2-3,TRBV6-4,TRBD2
TGTGCCAGCAGTTTAGGGGGGCCACCCCCCTATGGCTACACCTTC,CASSLGGPPPYGYTF,few,TRBJ1-2,TRBV28,-
TGTGCCATCAGTGGCCACAGGACACAAGAGACCCCCCAGTACTTC,CAISGHRTQETPQYF,many,TRBJ2-5,TRBV10-3,-
TGTGCCATCAGTGAGACTCCCTTCCGACAGGGTAGCACAGATACGCAGTATTTT,CAISETPFRQGSTDTQYF,few,TRBJ2-3,TRBV10-3,TRBD1
TGTGCCAGCAGTTTGACGGTGGCCGACACTGAAGCTTTCTTT,CASSLTVADTEAFF,-,TRBJ1-1,TRBV6-1,-
TGCGCCAGCAGGTCCAGCCTCGGAGAAGAGACCCAGTACTTC,CASRSSLGEETQYF,few,TRBJ2-5,TRBV5-1,-
TGTGCCAGCAGTTCGGGACAGAGCAGCTCCTACAATGAGCAGTTCTTC,CASSSGQSSSYNEQFF,-,TRBJ2-1,TRBV27,TRBD1
TGTGCCAGCAGTTTCGGACACGATGACAGGAATGAGCAGTTCTTC,CASSFGHDDRNEQFF,-,TRBJ2-1,TRBV12-3/TRBV12-4,-
TGCAGTGCTAGAGATGCGGTGCAGGGGAAGTATGGCTACACCTTC,CSARDAVQGKYGYTF,many,TRBJ1-2,TRBV20-1,-
TGTGCCAGCAGTTTCTCGGGGGTCTACAATGAGCAGTTCTTC,CASSFSGVYNEQFF,many,TRBJ2-1,TRBV6-2/TRBV6-3,-
TGCGCCAGCAGGGGGGACAGAGCGAGGGGTACTGAAGCTTTCTTT,CASRGDRARGTEAFF,few,TRBJ1-1,TRBV10-2,TRBD1
TGTGCCAGCAGCTTACGTAGGGACAGGGTACCCACTGGGGCCAACGTCCTGACTTTC,CASSLRRDRVPTGANVLTF,-,TRBJ2-6,TRBV7-9,TRBD1
TGTGCCAGTGGGAAAGGGGGGACTAATGAAAAACTGTTTTTT,CASGKGGTNEKLFF,-,TRBJ1-4,TRBV6-5,-
TGTGCCAGCAGCTATTTAGGACAGGGGAATTATGGCTACACCTTC,CASSYLGQGNYGYTF,-,TRBJ1-2,TRBV7-2,TRBD1
TGTGCCAGCAGTTACTCGGACACAGGGGTCTACGAGCAGTACTTC,CASSYSDTGVYEQYF,-,TRBJ2-7,TRBV6-5,TRBD1
TGTGCCAGCACCATAGGGGGGCTTGACTATGGCTACACCTTC,CASTIGGLDYGYTF,few,TRBJ1-2,TRBV7-9,-
TGCAGCGTTTCCCACTCGGACATTCAGTACTTC,CSVSHSDIQYF,-,TRBJ2-4,TRBV29-1,-
TGTGCCAGCAACCCGACAGGGGGCCCATCGGATACGCAGTATTTT,CASNPTGGPSDTQYF,few,TRBJ2-3,TRBV12-3/TRBV12-4,TRBD1
TGTGCCAGCAGTTTATCAGGGGGCAGCGGGCAGTACTTC,CASSLSGGSGQYF,few,TRBJ2-7,TRBV27,TRBD1
TGTGCCAGTAGTATAGATGGTCCAGGGGATTTCAGCAATCAGCCCCAGCATTTT,CASSIDGPGDFSNQPQHF,-,TRBJ1-5,TRBV19,-
TGCGCCAGCAGCCGGGAACAGGGGGTAGTCTACGAGCAGTACTTC,CASSREQGVVYEQYF,-,TRBJ2-7,TRBV4-1,TRBD1
TGCAGCGTTGTCCAGGGGGGTGCCGGGGAGCTGTTTTTT,CSVVQGGAGELFF,many,TRBJ2-2,TRBV29-1,-
TGTGCCAGCAGCTTAGATGGGACAGCGTCTGATTTTGGCTACACCTTC,CASSLDGTASDFGYTF,few,TRBJ1-2,TRBV7-2,TRBD1
TGTGCCAGCAGTTACTCGGACAGGGATGAAAAACTGTTTTTT,CASSYSDRDEKLFF,-,TRBJ1-4,TRBV6-2/TRBV6-3,TRBD1
TGTGCCAGCAGCTCCCAGGGGTTAGGGGAAAAACTGTTTTTT,CASSSQGLGEKLFF,few,TRBJ1-4,TRBV13,-
TGTGCCAGCAGCTTAGGTAGCGGGGGGCTCGATACGCAGTATTTT,CASSLGSGGLDTQYF,-,TRBJ2-3,TRBV7-9,TRBD2
TGTGCCAGCAGCAAGCTACTGGGACAGGGGGACGGAAACACCATATATTTT,CASSKLLGQGDGNTIYF,many,TRBJ1-3,TRBV7-6,TRBD1
TGCAGTGCTAGCGGGGTCGGCAGTGGAAGCACTGAAGCTTTCTTT,CSASGVGSGSTEAFF,few,TRBJ1-1,TRBV20-1,-